This TCR beta chain comes out of a study of blood T cell repertoires in COVID-19. Across the study: Samples taken during acute and convalescent COVID-19 were collected in the United States, Italy and Spain.

Sequenced by immunoSEQ multiplex PCR; TCRdb stores in-frame clones only, minus some. The sample has approximately 250,000 clones, around 81% seen once. The CDR3 runs 16 residues. V was pared by 5 bases and J by 8 bases, with 12 bases of the junction left unmatched. Germline CDR1 MDHEN, CDR2 SYDVKM. The V and J genes are TRBV28 and TRBJ2-1, with TRBD2 matching over 10 bases. The clonotype was recovered from an older woman with active or convalescent COVID-19. Sequenced material: peripheral blood. The CDR3 loop reads CASSPGGERGGHEQFF. In DNA form, the CDR3 reads TGTGCCAGCAGTCCCGGCGGGGAGCGGGGGGGTCATGAGCAGTTCTTC.